A selection of T cell receptor beta chains follows, all from one sample in a study of blood T cell repertoires in COVID-19. Data came from immunoSEQ multiplex PCR; TCRdb stores just in-frame clones and leaves some out. The sample contains almost 250,000 clones, approximately 85% of which appear only once. The sample taken for sequencing was PBMCs or T cells enriched from blood (not recorded which). The receptors here all came from a woman between 45 and 60 years old with acute COVID-19. Both conserved end residues are part of each CDR3. The order of the fields is V gene, D gene, J gene, clone size, CDR3 DNA, CDR3 protein. D genes are given only for firm matches. Clone size appears in some rows only: once, few, many, or a class for an expanded clone.

V: TRBV5-4
D: TRBD2
J: TRBJ2-3
size: once
DNA: TGTGCCAGCAGCTTGGCCGGAGTCAGCGGGGGGTCCCGCACAGATACGCAGTATTTT
CDR3: CASSLAGVSGGSRTDTQYF

V: TRBV2
D: -
J: TRBJ1-2
size: -
DNA: TGTGCCAGCAGTGAAAGGCCAGGGGACCCCTATGGCTACACCTTC
CDR3: CASSERPGDPYGYTF

V: TRBV7-9
D: TRBD1
J: TRBJ1-6
size: -
DNA: TGTGCCAGCAGCACCGACCGGGACAGGGGGCCACCCCTCCACTTT
CDR3: CASSTDRDRGPPLHF

V: TRBV6-5
D: TRBD1
J: TRBJ1-1
size: -
DNA: TGTGCCAGTCACTGGACAGGGAAATCGACTGAAGCTTTCTTT
CDR3: CASHWTGKSTEAFF

V: TRBV6-5
D: -
J: TRBJ1-2
size: -
DNA: TGTGCCAGCAGTTACGACGGGGAGAACTATGGCTACACCTTC
CDR3: CASSYDGENYGYTF

V: TRBV10-2
D: -
J: TRBJ1-1
size: -
DNA: TGCGCCAGCCTGGGCAGGGTAAAATTCTTGAACACTGAAGCTTTCTTT
CDR3: CASLGRVKFLNTEAFF

V: TRBV29-1
D: TRBD1
J: TRBJ1-4
size: -
DNA: TGCAGCGTGAGGGGATCGGGACAGGAAGGGTGGACTAATGAAAAACTGTTTTTT
CDR3: CSVRGSGQEGWTNEKLFF

V: TRBV19
D: TRBD1
J: TRBJ1-1
size: once
DNA: TGTGCCAGTACCCCGACAGGGATCCACACTGAAGCTTTCTTT
CDR3: CASTPTGIHTEAFF

V: TRBV18
D: -
J: TRBJ1-1
size: few
DNA: TGTGCCAGCTCACCACCGGTGAGGGTTGAAGCTTTCTTT
CDR3: CASSPPVRVEAFF

V: TRBV4-3
D: -
J: TRBJ2-7
size: -
DNA: TGCGCCAGCAGCCCGGCGGGCTCCTACGAGCAGTACTTC
CDR3: CASSPAGSYEQYF

V: TRBV5-4
D: TRBD2
J: TRBJ2-5
size: -
DNA: TGTGCCAGCAGCCGTATAAACAGCGGGGGGGCCAGAGAGACCCAGTACTTC
CDR3: CASSRINSGGARETQYF

V: TRBV7-2
D: -
J: TRBJ2-2
size: -
DNA: TGTGCCAGCAGCCCCCACATGCGGACAGGGGAGCTGTTTTTT
CDR3: CASSPHMRTGELFF

V: TRBV3-1/TRBV3-2
D: TRBD1
J: TRBJ1-1
size: -
DNA: TGTGCCAGCAGCCGATTAGGACAGGGCGGCTCGAACACTGAAGCTTTCTTT
CDR3: CASSRLGQGGSNTEAFF

V: TRBV7-2
D: -
J: TRBJ1-2
size: -
DNA: TGTGCCAGCAGCCCCGGGGGTGCTGTCTATGGCTACACCTTC
CDR3: CASSPGGAVYGYTF

V: TRBV19
D: -
J: TRBJ2-2
size: -
DNA: TGTGCCAGTAGTACCGGGGGATTGTCCGGGGAGCTGTTTTTT
CDR3: CASSTGGLSGELFF

V: TRBV27
D: TRBD1
J: TRBJ1-6
size: -
DNA: TGTGCCAGCAGTTTGGCGGGACAGGGGGACTCACCCCTCCACTTT
CDR3: CASSLAGQGDSPLHF

V: TRBV19
D: TRBD1
J: TRBJ1-6
size: -
DNA: TGTGCCAGTAGGGACAGGGGTGATTCACCCCTCCACTTT
CDR3: CASRDRGDSPLHF

V: TRBV29-1
D: TRBD1
J: TRBJ1-1
size: -
DNA: TGCAGCGTTGAGTGGCAGGGGGCAACTGAAGCTTTCTTT
CDR3: CSVEWQGATEAFF

V: TRBV20-1
D: TRBD2
J: TRBJ2-5
size: -
DNA: TGCAGTGCTAGTAAGCGGGGGCACTGGGAGACCCAGTACTTC
CDR3: CSASKRGHWETQYF

V: TRBV21-1
D: -
J: TRBJ1-5
size: -
DNA: TGTGCCAGCAGCAGTCTCCAGCCCCAGCATTTT
CDR3: CASSSLQPQHF

V: TRBV19
D: TRBD1
J: TRBJ1-5
size: -
DNA: TGTGCCAGTAGTACCGGGACAGCCTCCAATCAGCCCCAGCATTTT
CDR3: CASSTGTASNQPQHF

V: TRBV20-1
D: -
J: TRBJ2-1
size: once
DNA: TGCAGTGCTAGTCGCCCCGCGGGCATCAATGAGCAGTTCTTC
CDR3: CSASRPAGINEQFF

V: TRBV6-5
D: TRBD1
J: TRBJ2-7
size: -
DNA: TGTGCCAGCCAGCCAGGGGGTTTCTACGAGCAGTACTTC
CDR3: CASQPGGFYEQYF

V: TRBV7-9
D: -
J: TRBJ1-1
size: -
DNA: TGTGCCAGCAGCTCCGACAGGAGGAACACTGAAGCTTTCTTT
CDR3: CASSSDRRNTEAFF

V: TRBV19
D: -
J: TRBJ1-5
size: -
DNA: TGTGCCAGTAGTACCGAGGACAATCGTAGCAATCAGCCCCAGCATTTT
CDR3: CASSTEDNRSNQPQHF

V: TRBV5-1
D: TRBD1
J: TRBJ1-2
size: -
DNA: TGCGCCAGCAGCTTGGACAGGGGGCTGGACTATGGCTACACCTTC
CDR3: CASSLDRGLDYGYTF

V: TRBV7-2
D: TRBD2
J: TRBJ2-7
size: -
DNA: TGTGCCAGCAGCCAGACTAGCGGGGGGTCCTACGAGCAGTACTTC
CDR3: CASSQTSGGSYEQYF